This TCR beta chain was profiled in a study of CD4 T cells in relation to SARS-CoV-2 and coronaviruses. In the study overall: ViraFEST: approximately 10-day antigen culture of PBMCs, then TCR beta CDR3 sequencing. The restricting HLA molecule for shared crossreactive spike epitopes was mapped.

In the case of this clone: What it binds is unknown.

The unexposed donors gave CD4+ T cells in 2011-2018, prior to COVID-19. CD4+ T cells were isolated from the cells after nine to eleven days of culture. Unexposed-donor CD4+ T cells were probed with SARS-CoV-2 S/N and four cold-coronavirus spikes, cells permitting. Study findings and constraints: In about 65% of donors, memory CD4+ clonotypes crossrecognized SARS-CoV-2 and at least one common cold coronavirus spike.

The CDR3 covers 13 residues. The germline gives CDR1 SGHTA, CDR2 FQGNSA. Trimming cost V 5 bases and J 7 bases, with 14 bases left between them. Sequencing used immunoSEQ multiplex PCR; TCRdb keeps in-frame clones, though not all of them. The top ten hold approximately 13% of the sample, which has 31,000 or so clones, about two thirds seen once. The chain uses TRBV7-2 and TRBJ1-2, with D possibly being TRBD1 (6 bases). Sequenced material: CD4+ T cells from PBMCs, cultured in vitro. This clonotype was sampled from a human donor in good health. CDR3 sequence (DNA): TGTGCCAGCAGCGTACAGGGAATTGGTGGCTACACCTTC. Translated, it gives CASSVQGIGGYTF.